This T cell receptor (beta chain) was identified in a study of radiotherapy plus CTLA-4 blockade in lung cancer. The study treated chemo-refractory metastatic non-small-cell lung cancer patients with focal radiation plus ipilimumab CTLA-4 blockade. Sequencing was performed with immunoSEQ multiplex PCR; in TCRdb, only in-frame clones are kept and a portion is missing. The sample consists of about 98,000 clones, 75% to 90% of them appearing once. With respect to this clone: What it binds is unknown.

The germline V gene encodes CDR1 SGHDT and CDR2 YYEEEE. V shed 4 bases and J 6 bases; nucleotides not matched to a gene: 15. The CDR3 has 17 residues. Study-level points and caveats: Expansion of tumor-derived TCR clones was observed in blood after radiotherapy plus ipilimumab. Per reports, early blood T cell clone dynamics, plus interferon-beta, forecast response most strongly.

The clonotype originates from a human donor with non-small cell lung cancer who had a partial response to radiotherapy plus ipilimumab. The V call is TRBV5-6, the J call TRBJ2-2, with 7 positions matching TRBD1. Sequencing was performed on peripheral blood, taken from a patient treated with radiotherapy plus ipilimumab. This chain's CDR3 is CASSPLSTGSQAGELFF. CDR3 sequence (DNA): TGTGCCAGCAGCCCCCTATCGACAGGGAGTCAAGCCGGGGAGCTGTTTTTT. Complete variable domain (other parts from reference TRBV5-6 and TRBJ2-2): DAGVTQSPTHLIKTRGQQVTLRCSPKSGHDTVSWYQQALGQGPQFIFQYYEEEERQRGNFPDRFSGHQFPNYSSELNVNALLLGDSALYLCASSPLSTGSQAGELFFGEGSRLTVL.